One sample yielded the 29 T cell receptor beta chains listed below, sequenced in a study of blood T cells in healthy people across ages. The authors ran a second PCR of 7 to 11 cycles using a sample-barcoded 5' primer and a J-beta primer mix. TCRdb itself ran the 5' RACE reads through MiXCR, one entry per CDR3 protein. Seen here are over 1.5 million distinct CDR3 sequences, approximately 50% observed once, and the top ten hold approximately 2.1%. The material sequenced was blood. These receptor sequences come from a woman aged 40 to 50 in good health.

J is TRBJ1-2 and V is TRBV27; 12 positions match TRBD1. Trimming cost V 3 bases and J 8 bases; bases outside gene matches: 4. This CDR3 comprises 14 residues. Germline V lookup: CDR1 MNHEY, CDR2 SMNVEV (reference sequence). In DNA, the CDR3 is TGTGCCAGCAGTTTGGTGGGGACAGGGGGCGGCTACACCTTC. Its translation: CASSLVGTGGGYTF.

V and J are TRBV20-1 and TRBJ2-5; perhaps TRBD1 as D (6 bases). CDR3 length: 13 residues. The ends were cut back, 3 bases at V and 5 bases at J, with 13 bases in the middle. Germline-derived CDR1 and CDR2 are DFQATT and SNEGSKA (reference sequence). CDR3 in DNA: TGCAGTGCTAGTTATCGGACAGACGAGACCCAGTACTTC. Protein product: CSASYRTDETQYF.

The chain joins TRBV5-6 to TRBJ2-2; the match to TRBD2 covers 10 bases. The germline gives CDR1 SGHDT, CDR2 YYEEEE. This CDR3 has 17 amino acids. J gave up 2 bases and V 1 base, and 5 bases lay outside the gene matches. This chain's CDR3 is CASSLLAGDLNTGELFF. CDR3 DNA: TGTGCCAGCAGCTTGCTAGCGGGGGATTTAAACACCGGGGAGCTGTTTTTT.

The chain carries TRBV7-6 and TRBJ2-3; the match to TRBD2 covers 9 bases. The CDR3 consists of 16 residues. After removal of 3 bases from V and 4 bases from J, the junction contained 8 bases not matched to a gene. CDR1 is SGHVS and CDR2 is FNYEAQ in the germline V gene. The CDR3 sequence: CASSLRRGGPADTQYF. CDR3 coding DNA: TGTGCCAGCAGCTTGAGGCGGGGGGGCCCCGCAGATACGCAGTATTTT. Complete variable domain (other parts from reference TRBV7-6 and TRBJ2-3): GAGVSQSPRYKVTKRGQDVALRCDPISGHVSLYWYRQALGQGPEFLTYFNYEAQQDKSGLPNDRFSAERPEGSISTLTIQRTEQRDSAMYRCASSLRRGGPADTQYFGPGTRLTVL.

This clonotype was observed a handful of times. The rearrangement uses TRBV12-3 or TRBV12-4 and TRBJ2-3; D gene unclear. The CDR3 runs to 16 residues. V dropped 2 bases and J dropped 0 bases, with 12 bases sitting between them. Here the CDR3 reads CASSLRPETSTDTQYF. For the CDR3, the DNA is TGTGCCAGCAGTTTACGTCCCGAAACTAGCACAGATACGCAGTATTTT.

The CDR3 sequence: CATSETTEKNTDTQYF. CDR3 DNA: TGTGCCACCAGTGAGACTACGGAAAAGAACACAGATACGCAGTATTTT. The rearrangement uses TRBV24-1 and TRBJ2-3; possible D gene TRBD2, 5 bases. CDR3 length equals 16 residues. The V and J ends lost 4 bases and 2 bases respectively, with 15 bases between them. Germline CDR1 and CDR2: KGHDR and SFDVKD.

This clonotype was recorded a few times. This sequence joins TRBV28 and TRBJ2-6; 9 bases fit TRBD1. In germline, CDR1 is MDHEN, CDR2 SYDVKM. CDR3 length: 18 residues. V shed 2 bases, J shed 0 bases, and the junction held 5 bases outside the gene matches. The CDR3 coding sequence is TGTGCCAGCAGTTTAGTAGGGACAGGGTACTCTGGGGCCAACGTCCTGACTTTC. Encoded protein: CASSLVGTGYSGANVLTF.

DNA for the CDR3: TGTGCCATCAGTGGTGGACAGTCCTACGAGCAGTACTTC. Its translation: CAISGGQSYEQYF. The J gene is TRBJ2-7, the V gene TRBV10-3, with TRBD1 as a possible D gene (6 bases). The CDR3 is 13 amino acids. The germline gives CDR1 ENHRY, CDR2 SYGVKD. Trimming stripped 4 bases from V and 1 base from J, with 8 bases between.

In regard to this clonotype: A much larger clonotype is one base distant, so this may be a read error. This chain connects TRBV7-2 to TRBJ2-5; D remains ambiguous. Between the trimmed V and J ends, which lost 3 bases and 11 bases, there was a span of 16 bases. The length of the CDR3 is 13 residues. Germline V CDR1 and CDR2: SGHTA, FQGNSA. The CDR3 loop reads CASSFTRSNEQYF. Written as DNA, the CDR3 is TGTGCCAGCAGCTTCACACGGAGCAATGAGCAGTACTTC.

Turning to this clonotype: One junction end does not reproduce the germline sequence, and a read error may be involved. This chain links TRBV4-3 with TRBJ1-5; no clear D gene. The CDR3 length is 16 residues. Per the germline V gene, CDR1 is LGHNA and CDR2 is YSLEER. CDR3 region: CASNQDVAGDGPPQHF. The CDR3 coding sequence is TGCGCCAGCAACCAAGATGTCGCAGGAGACGGTCCGCCCCAGCATTTT.

The CDR3 DNA sequence: TGTGCCAGCAGTACCGTGGGACAGGGGGGGAATTACTATGGCTACACCTTC. This encodes CASSTVGQGGNYYGYTF. The rearrangement joins TRBV6-1 to TRBJ1-2, with 11 bases matching TRBD1. Germline CDR1 is MNHNS and CDR2 is SASEGT. This CDR3 contains 17 residues. V trimming: 5 bases; J trimming: 3 bases; junction bases outside the gene matches: 11.

This chain joins TRBV6-2 or TRBV6-3 and TRBJ2-7; 9 nucleotides align to TRBD2. Unmatched junction bases numbered 9, after V lost 7 bases and J lost 2 bases. Germline V gene lookup returns CDR1 MNHEY and CDR2 SVGEGT. The length of the CDR3 is 15 residues. DNA for the CDR3: TGTGCCAGCACCCTTAGCGGGGGCCTAGCCTACGAGCAGTACTTC. Translated: CASTLSGGLAYEQYF.

The rearrangement uses TRBV5-5 and TRBJ1-1; maybe TRBD1 (5 bases). V was trimmed by 4 bases and J by 5 bases, leaving 21 bases between them. Germline V gives CDR1 SGHKS, CDR2 YYEKEE (reference sequence). The CDR3 covers 16 residues. CDR3 residues: CASSPRAIRVGTEAFF. In DNA, the CDR3 is TGTGCCAGCAGCCCTAGAGCTATCAGGGTTGGGACTGAAGCTTTCTTT.

The chain couples TRBV7-2 to TRBJ2-3; 7 positions match TRBD2. Germline CDR1 is SGHTA and CDR2 is FQGNSA. The length of the CDR3 is 16 residues. Trimming cost V 0 bases and J 2 bases; bases outside gene matches: 5. This CDR3 reads CASSLASSGPTDTQYF. CDR3 in DNA: TGTGCCAGCAGCTTAGCGTCTAGCGGCCCCACAGATACGCAGTATTTT.

CDR3 amino acids: CSGAGEGANTGELFF. CDR3 DNA sequence: TGCAGTGGTGCGGGGGAAGGAGCGAACACCGGGGAGCTGTTTTTT. V usage is TRBV20-1 and J usage is TRBJ2-2, with 7 positions matching TRBD2. The trim removed 7 bases at V and 0 bases at J, leaving 8 bases unmatched. Germline V CDR1 and CDR2: DFQATT, SNEGSKA (reference sequence). The CDR3 contains 15 residues.

This clonotype appeared a few times. The J gene is TRBJ1-5, the V gene TRBV12-3 or TRBV12-4; D is unclear. CDR3 length equals 14 residues. Trimming removed 6 bases from V and 3 bases from J, with 12 bases in between. CDR3 in DNA: TGTGCCAGCAGCCTCACAGACTACAATCAGCCCCAGCATTTT. Its protein is CASSLTDYNQPQHF.

The rearrangement uses TRBV12-3 or TRBV12-4 and TRBJ1-2; possible D gene TRBD1, 5 bases. The CDR3 has 13 amino acids. The germline V and J ends were trimmed by 5 bases and 4 bases, with 11 bases remaining between them. CDR3: CASSPDISYGYTF. The DNA for the CDR3 is TGTGCCAGCAGTCCGGACATTTCCTATGGCTACACCTTC.

The count of this clonotype is one. The chain links TRBV7-3 to TRBJ2-5, with TRBD1 matching 7 bases. The CDR3 covers 12 residues. Losses at the gene ends were 4 bases for V and 11 bases for J; bases not matched to a gene: 7. Germline assignment: CDR1 SGHTA and CDR2 FQGTGA. Written as DNA, the CDR3 is TGTGCCAGCAGCTCACAGGGGATTGAGCAGTACTTC. This sequence encodes CASSSQGIEQYF.

This clonotype was seen a handful of times. This rearrangement joins TRBV7-2 to TRBJ1-4; D not resolved. Germline assignment: CDR1 SGHTA and CDR2 FQGNSA. Between the trimmed V and J ends, which lost 4 bases and 0 bases, there was a span of 9 bases. The CDR3 length is 15 residues. CDR3 protein: CASSSLPATNEKLFF. The CDR3 DNA reads TGTGCCAGCAGCTCACTACCCGCAACTAATGAAAAACTGTTTTTT.

The chain joins TRBV7-2 to TRBJ2-1; 13 nucleotides match TRBD2. The germline CDR1 and CDR2 sequences are SGHTA and FQGNSA. The CDR3 runs 15 residues. The junction had 9 bases not matched to a gene; V was cut back by 2 bases and J by 14 bases. CDR3 nucleotide sequence: TGTGCCAGCAGCTTAACCGGACTAGCGGGGGCCACGGAGTTCTTC. Encoded protein: CASSLTGLAGATEFF.

The V gene is TRBV7-2, the J gene TRBJ1-4, with D possibly matching TRBD1 (5 bases). V shed 0 bases and J shed 8 bases, with 13 bases lying between them. The CDR3 is 15 amino acids. Germline-derived CDR1 and CDR2 are SGHTA and FQGNSA. The CDR3 protein is CASSLAGPWAEKLFF. The CDR3, as DNA: TGTGCCAGCAGCTTAGCGGGGCCCTGGGCGGAAAAACTGTTTTTT. Full variable domain (remainder filled in from reference TRBV7-2 and TRBJ1-4): GAGVSQSPSNKVTEKGKDVELRCDPISGHTALYWYRQSLGQGLEFLIYFQGNSAPDKSGLPSDRFSAERTGGSVSTLTIQRTQQEDSAVYLCASSLAGPWAEKLFFGSGTQLSVL.

This clonotype has only one observation. Because it lacks the conserved phenylalanine or tryptophan at the end, this CDR3 is likely a read error. The chain couples TRBV20-1 to TRBJ2-7; no clear D gene. The DNA end favors TRBJ2-5, so the J call may be wrong. Germline assignment: CDR1 DFQATT and CDR2 SNEGSKA (reference sequence). The CDR3 runs to 11 residues. The DNA of the CDR3 is TGCAGTGCTAGAGTAGGGGAGACCCAGTACTTA. Its protein product is CSARVGETQYL.

This clonotype was detected a few times. This chain uses TRBV6-1 with TRBJ2-2; D remains ambiguous. V was pared by 3 bases and J by 1 base, with 0 bases between. This CDR3 is 12 amino acids long. Germline V gene sequence: CDR1 MNHNS, CDR2 SASEGT. In DNA, the CDR3 is TGTGCCAGCAGTGAGAACACCGGGGAGCTGTTTTTT. Its translation: CASSENTGELFF.

The V and J genes are TRBV6-1 and TRBJ2-1; 8 bases are shared with TRBD1. This CDR3 has 14 residues. Germline lookup yields CDR1 MNHNS and CDR2 SASEGT. The junction had 6 bases not matched to a gene; V was cut back by 5 bases and J by 6 bases. CDR3 bases: TGTGCCAGCAGTAGGACAGGGATGAGCAATGAGCAGTTCTTC. Protein product: CASSRTGMSNEQFF.

This clonotype has just a few counts. The V and J genes are TRBV27 and TRBJ2-5; maybe TRBD2 (6 bases). The CDR3 totals 14 residues. Germline V gene lookup returns CDR1 MNHEY and CDR2 SMNVEV (reference sequence). Trimming removed 3 bases from V and 4 bases from J, with 12 bases in between. CDR3 region: CASSFFFGGETQYF. The CDR3 DNA reads as TGTGCCAGCAGTTTTTTCTTCGGGGGAGAGACCCAGTACTTC.

The sample holds a few counts of this clonotype. The chain has TRBV29-1 and TRBJ2-7; 7 positions agree with TRBD2. With 7 bases clipped from V and 6 bases from J, the junction kept 12 bases outside the gene matches. The germline CDR1 and CDR2 sequences are SQVTM and ANQGSEA. This CDR3 contains 13 residues. The CDR3 coding sequence is TGCAGCGCAGTCGGCGGGGGTACGGGCGAGCAGTACTTC. Translated: CSAVGGGTGEQYF.

The J gene is TRBJ2-3, the V gene TRBV2; the D is unclear. Trimming took off 3 bases at V and 2 bases at J, with 15 bases between the two ends. The germline CDR1 and CDR2 sequences are SNHLY and FYNNEI. The CDR3 consists of 16 residues. The CDR3: CASSEPGNPVTDTQYF. CDR3 in DNA: TGTGCCAGCAGTGAGCCCGGAAACCCCGTCACAGATACGCAGTATTTT.

Turning to this clonotype: The junction shows a germline mismatch at one end, possibly a read error. The chain is built from TRBV4-3 and TRBJ2-6; D gene uncertain. The CDR3 spans 15 residues. Germline V lookup: CDR1 LGHNA, CDR2 YSLEER. CDR3 loop: CASSISFSRANVLTF. DNA of the CDR3: TGCGCCAGCAGTATCAGTTTCTCTAGGGCCAACGTCCTGACTTTC.

V gene TRBV20-1 combines with J gene TRBJ1-4; a weak D match, TRBD1 (6 bases). Deletions cut 5 bases from V and 8 bases from J, with 18 bases between. CDR1 DFQATT and CDR2 SNEGSKA come from the germline V gene (reference sequence). The CDR3 sequence is 14 residues long. CDR3 residues: CSAAEPGAGEKLFF. In DNA, the CDR3 is TGCAGTGCTGCGGAACCAGGGGCGGGGGAAAAACTGTTTTTT.